This T cell receptor (beta chain) came from a study of T-cell reconstitution after alpha-beta-depleted transplantation in children. Molecular barcoding with unique molecular identifiers was used for the TCRbeta library. One entry per CDR3 protein results from TCRdb running MiXCR on the PCR reads. The table includes fewer than 40,000 distinct CDR3 sequences, 5.5% to 8% detected once. This clonotype was observed many times. Its antigen is not identified. Overall study findings and caveats: Hyperexpanded clones declined; after one year, newly produced T cells mostly supplied diversity. Surviving thymic progenitors and recipient T cells were the source of high TCRbeta diversity at day 60 in some patients. The study reportedly traced alpha-beta T cells about two months after transplant to several hundred expanded graft clones.

V dropped 11 bases and J dropped 4 bases, with 17 bases sitting between them. Germline values: CDR1 SNHLY, CDR2 FYNNEI. CDR3 length equals 13 residues. This receptor was taken from a child in the first two years of life who had a stem cell transplant for acute myeloid leukemia, so the T cells may come from the graft donor. The chain joins TRBV2 to TRBJ1-2; D uncertain. Specimen: peripheral blood, collected 60 days after TCRalphabeta/CD19-depleted stem cell transplant. The CDR3 loop is CAFQWGVGYGYTF. The CDR3 nucleotides read TGTGCCTTCCAATGGGGAGTAGGCTATGGCTACACCTTC.